The sequence of this T cell receptor beta chain was determined in a study of T cells in localized non-small cell lung cancer. The assay was immunoSEQ multiplex PCR, and TCRdb's table has in-frame clones only and misses some. The sample includes tens of thousands of clones, roughly 80% of them seen just once. Comment on this clone: The antigen is unknown.

Regarding the study as a whole: The study linked higher blood T cell density to longer overall survival. Tumor samples were not multi-region, leaving intratumor heterogeneity unexcluded.

This TCR was recovered from a woman aged 40-75 years with stage II lung adenocarcinoma. The sequencing here drew on PBMCs, taken before any cancer treatment.

The CDR3 protein is CASSLASSYNSPLHF. Written as DNA, the CDR3 is TGCGCCAGCAGCTTGGCTAGCTCCTATAATTCACCCCTCCACTTT. V and J are TRBV5-1 and TRBJ1-6; D is unclear. The V gene's germline CDR1 is SGHRS and CDR2 YFSETQ. The CDR3 has 15 amino acids. Trimming pared 0 bases from V and 0 bases from J, leaving 4 bases between.